The entry below gives a single TCR beta chain sequence along with its context. PCR amplification relied on 60 Vbeta primers (plus 13 Jbeta primers). Sequencing used immunoSEQ multiplex PCR; TCRdb keeps in-frame clones, though not all of them. This sample carries around 140,000 clones, 75% to 80% of them seen once, and the ten largest clones take roughly 6.2%. The V segment lost 5 bases and the J segment 0 bases; nucleotides outside the gene matches: 6. The germline gives CDR1 SGHNT, CDR2 YYREEE (reference sequence). The CDR3 runs 15 residues. The source of the sample is a study of cytomegalovirus exposure and HLA in healthy donors.

This receptor was obtained from a woman aged 40 to 50 in good health and CMV-seropositive. Source material: PBMCs. The chain is built from TRBV5-4 and TRBJ2-3, with TRBD1 matching 7 bases. The DNA for the CDR3 is TGTGCCAGCAGTTCCAGGACAGGTAGCACAGATACGCAGTATTTT. It is translated as CASSSRTGSTDTQYF.